These T cell receptor beta chains were read from a single sample in a study of response to subunit inactivated influenza vaccine. TCRdb reprocessed the RT-PCR reads via MiXCR and lists one record per CDR3 protein. This table holds 500,000 to 600,000 distinct CDR3 sequences, approximately 7.1% found once. This material consisted of PBMCs from blood, taken about 23 months after vaccination. All receptors derive from a man in his fifties or sixties who received an inactivated influenza vaccine. CDR3s include the opening cysteine and the closing phenylalanine or tryptophan. D genes are given only for firm matches. Clone size is not always given. Where it is, it says once, few, many or a class for expanded clones.

>TRBJ2-7|-|TRBV14|-
TGTGCCAGCAGCCAACAGGGACTCGGCTCCTACGAGCAGTACTTC
CASSQQGLGSYEQYF
>TRBJ2-1|-|TRBV6-2/TRBV6-3|-
TGTGCCAGCAGTTCAGAGACGGGGTGGAATGAGCAGTTCTTC
CASSSETGWNEQFF
>TRBJ2-1|-|TRBV7-9|-
TGTGCCAGCAGCTTAAGGTGGGGGGGCGGGAATGAGCAGTTCTTC
CASSLRWGGGNEQFF
>TRBJ2-7|-|TRBV4-3|-
TGCGCCAGCAGCCGCTCCAAAGGAAGTTACGAGCAGTACTTC
CASSRSKGSYEQYF
>TRBJ2-7|-|TRBV11-3|-
TGTGCCAGCAGCTCGGGAAACACTTACGAGCAGTACTTC
CASSSGNTYEQYF
>TRBJ2-5|TRBD2|TRBV5-6|-
TGTGCCAGCAGCTTTTTTAGCGGGGGGCACCAAGAGACCCAGTACTTC
CASSFFSGGHQETQYF
>TRBJ2-1|-|TRBV11-2|few
TGTGCCAGCAGCTTAGCGGTTAGACCCTACAATGAGCAGTTCTTC
CASSLAVRPYNEQFF
>TRBJ1-4|-|TRBV28|few
TGTGCCAGCAGCATCCCAGCTAATGAAAAACTGTTTTTT
CASSIPANEKLFF
>TRBJ2-7|-|TRBV20-1|many
TGCAGTGCTAGTGCCAGTAGCTACGAGCAGTACTTC
CSASASSYEQYF
>TRBJ1-4|-|TRBV7-2|few
TGTGCCAGCAGCTTATGGACCTACGGAAAACTGTTTTTT
CASSLWTYGKLFF
>TRBJ2-1|-|TRBV5-1|-
TGCGCCAGCAGCTTGTCCTTAGCGGAGAGCTCCTACAATGAGCAGTTCTTC
CASSLSLAESSYNEQFF
>TRBJ2-3|-|TRBV27|-
TGTGCCAGCAGTCCGCTCTTCGTCGGGGCAAGCACAGATACGCAGTATTTT
CASSPLFVGASTDTQYF
>TRBJ2-3|-|TRBV5-1|few
TGCGCCAGCAGCCGGGACTTAGTTGGCGCAGATACGCAGTATTTT
CASSRDLVGADTQYF
>TRBJ2-5|-|TRBV3-1|few
TGTGCCAGCAGCCACACCATCAAAGAGACCCAGTACTTC
CASSHTIKETQYF
>TRBJ2-3|TRBD2|TRBV3-1|many
TGTGCCAGCAGCGGGCTAGCGGGGAGCACAGATACGCAGTATTTT
CASSGLAGSTDTQYF
>TRBJ2-7|-|TRBV5-6|-
TGTGCCAGCAGCTTGGTCGCGCCAATTTACGAGCAGTACTTC
CASSLVAPIYEQYF
>TRBJ2-5|-|TRBV11-2|many
TGTGCCAGCAGCCGGGACATCCTTGGGGGGACCCAGTACTTC
CASSRDILGGTQYF
>TRBJ2-1|TRBD2|TRBV29-1|many
TGCAGCGTAGCCGGGACTACCTCCTACAATGAGCAGTTCTTC
CSVAGTTSYNEQFF
>TRBJ2-5|-|TRBV20-1|few
TGCAGTGCTAGTCCTGTAAAAGAGACCCAGTACTTC
CSASPVKETQYF
>TRBJ2-3|-|TRBV5-1|many
TGCGCCAGCAGCAACGACAGGGACTTCACAGATACGCAGTATTTT
CASSNDRDFTDTQYF
>TRBJ1-1|-|TRBV12-3/TRBV12-4|few
TGTGCCAGCAGTTGGGGGGAGGACACTGAAGCTTTCTTT
CASSWGEDTEAFF
>TRBJ2-3|-|TRBV5-6|few
TGTGCCAGCAGCTTGATAAAGTCTAGCGGCACAGATACGCAGTATTTT
CASSLIKSSGTDTQYF
>TRBJ2-3|-|TRBV28|-
TGTGCCAGCAGTTTAGGTGCGCGGACCACAGATACGCAGTATTTT
CASSLGARTTDTQYF
>TRBJ2-2|-|TRBV6-1|few
TGTGCCAGCAGGGACAGTTACACCGGGGAGCTGTTTTTT
CASRDSYTGELFF
>TRBJ2-1|-|TRBV4-3|-
TGCGCCAGCAGCCCGTACCCTGCAGGGACAGCGGGAGCTCCCAATGAGCAGTTCTTC
CASSPYPAGTAGAPNEQFF
>TRBJ1-2|-|TRBV6-2/TRBV6-3|few
TGTGCCAGCAGTTACAACAAGGGTGTCATCAGCTACACCTTC
CASSYNKGVISYTF
>TRBJ2-7|TRBD2|TRBV6-6|many
TGTGCCAGCAGCTGGACTAGCAACGAGCAGTACTTC
CASSWTSNEQYF
>TRBJ2-1|TRBD2|TRBV20-1|few
TGCAGTGCTCTTCCGGGACTAGGGACCTACAATGAGCAGTTCTTC
CSALPGLGTYNEQFF
>TRBJ2-5|TRBD1|TRBV27|-
TGTGCCAGCAGACCGAGGGCAGGGGGCACGTCGAACCAAGAGACCCAGTACTTC
CASRPRAGGTSNQETQYF
>TRBJ2-1|TRBD2|TRBV10-3|few
TGTGCCATCAGTCCTTCTCGGGGGGAGAAGGATGAGCAGTTCTTC
CAISPSRGEKDEQFF
>TRBJ2-7|-|TRBV5-5|-
TGTGCCAGCAGCTTGGCCATTACGTCAATATACGAGCAGTACTTC
CASSLAITSIYEQYF
>TRBJ1-5|-|TRBV5-1|many
TGCGCCAGCAGCCCCTCCGACTATAGCAATCAGCCCCAGCATTTT
CASSPSDYSNQPQHF
>TRBJ2-4|-|TRBV5-6|-
TGTGCCAGCAGCACCCTAGCGATTCTGGCCAAAAACATTCAGTACTTC
CASSTLAILAKNIQYF
>TRBJ2-1|TRBD1|TRBV28|-
TGTGCCAGCAGACCACAGGGGTCGAGCTCCTACAATGAGCAGTTCTTC
CASRPQGSSSYNEQFF
>TRBJ1-3|-|TRBV4-1|-
TGCGCCAGCAGCCAAGGGTTGAAAGGGTCTGGAAACACCATATATTTT
CASSQGLKGSGNTIYF
>TRBJ2-4|-|TRBV20-1|few
TGCAGTGCTAGAGATCTGGGGGCCAAAAACATTCAGTACTTC
CSARDLGAKNIQYF
>TRBJ2-5|-|TRBV6-2/TRBV6-3|-
TGTGCCAGCAGTTACCGGCAGTTCCAAGAGACCCAGTACTTC
CASSYRQFQETQYF
>TRBJ1-1|-|TRBV27|many
TGTGCCAGCAGTTTATCCGGGAGGGGTGGCACTGAAGCTTTCTTT
CASSLSGRGGTEAFF
>TRBJ2-5|-|TRBV20-1|-
TGCAGTGCTAGTAGGCAGGTCGGGGAGACCCAGTACTTC
CSASRQVGETQYF
>TRBJ1-6|-|TRBV10-3|-
TGTGCCATCAGCCCCCGACCAGGGGATAATTCACCCCTCCACTTT
CAISPRPGDNSPLHF
>TRBJ1-4|-|TRBV10-3|-
TGTGCCATCAGTGAGTCGGAACCCATAGAGTTCGAGAAACTGTTTTTT
CAISESEPIEFEKLFF
>TRBJ1-4|-|TRBV4-2|many
TGTGCCAGCAGCCAAGATCGGGGAACACCGAGTAGGAAACTGTTTTTT
CASSQDRGTPSRKLFF
>TRBJ1-4|-|TRBV11-2|many
TGTGCCAGCAGCACTCTTAGGACAGCTTCTAATGAAAAACTGTTTTTT
CASSTLRTASNEKLFF
>TRBJ2-1|TRBD2|TRBV4-3|few
TGCGCCAGCAGCCGCGAGACTAGCGACTACAATGAGCAGTTCTTC
CASSRETSDYNEQFF
>TRBJ2-2|-|TRBV28|-
TGTGCCAGCAGTTTAAAGACTAGGCCTCTCGGGGAGCTGTTTTTT
CASSLKTRPLGELFF
>TRBJ2-7|-|TRBV20-1|few
TGCAGTGCTAGTACTGGTTTTGGGGTACGCAACGAGCAGTACTTC
CSASTGFGVRNEQYF
>TRBJ2-3|-|TRBV15|many
TGTGCCACCAGCTGGAGGGTTAGCACAGATACGCAGTATTTT
CATSWRVSTDTQYF
>TRBJ2-4|-|TRBV12-3/TRBV12-4|-
TGTGCCAGCAGTTTTGCCGCCAAAAACATTCAGTACTTC
CASSFAAKNIQYF
>TRBJ2-1|-|TRBV18|few
TGTGCCAGCTCAAGGGAAAGCGGGAAGGGGGCCAATGAGCAGTTCTTC
CASSRESGKGANEQFF
>TRBJ1-5|TRBD1|TRBV20-1|many
TGCAGTGCGCACCGGGACAGAAGGGAGCCCCAGCATTTT
CSAHRDRREPQHF
>TRBJ2-1|TRBD2|TRBV11-3|-
TGTGCCAGCAGCTTAGAACGCGGCGGGAGATACAATGAGCAGTTCTTC
CASSLERGGRYNEQFF
>TRBJ2-1|-|TRBV29-1|-
TGCAGCGTTGAACGGGGTGAGCAGTTCTTC
CSVERGEQFF
>TRBJ1-2|-|TRBV18|-
TGTGCCAGCTCCGCCGGGACATCATCTAACTATGGCTACACCTTC
CASSAGTSSNYGYTF
>TRBJ2-5|-|TRBV6-1|few
TGTGCCAGCAGTGGAGGGCGGGGAACCGGGGAGACCCAGTACTTC
CASSGGRGTGETQYF
>TRBJ2-3|-|TRBV3-1|-
TGTGCCAGCAGCCAAGCCCGCTCAGATACGCAGTATTTT
CASSQARSDTQYF
>TRBJ2-3|-|TRBV4-2|few
TGTGCCAGCAGCCAAGTTTCATCCACCGACACAGATACGCAGTATTTT
CASSQVSSTDTDTQYF
>TRBJ2-5|TRBD1|TRBV7-9|few
TGTGCCAGCAGCTCGGACAGGGATGAGACCCAGTACTTC
CASSSDRDETQYF